One sample yielded the 22 T cell receptor beta chains listed below, sequenced in a study of blood T cell repertoires in COVID-19. TCRdb's table, derived via immunoSEQ multiplex PCR, lists solely in-frame clones and lacks some. The sample carries about 250,000 clones, roughly nine tenths recorded once. Specimen: peripheral blood. All receptors derive from a woman aged 40 to 50 who had recovered from COVID-19.

The chain has TRBV30 and TRBJ2-5; D is undetermined. This CDR3 region has 11 residues. V was shortened by 3 bases and J by 4 bases, with 6 bases between the two germline ends. CDR1 and CDR2 from the germline V gene are GTSNPN and SVGIG (reference sequence). The CDR3 region has the DNA TGTGCCTGGAGCGGCGGAGAGACCCAGTACTTC. The encoded protein is CAWSGGETQYF.

Only a few counts were recorded for this clone. The chain recombines TRBV18 with TRBJ1-2; no clear D gene. Trimming removed 2 bases at V and 2 bases at J, with 9 bases between. The CDR3 has 14 residues. Germline V gene data show CDR1 as KGHSH and CDR2 as LQKENI. This chain's CDR3 is CASSPAQKNYGYTF. In DNA, the CDR3 is TGTGCCAGCTCACCAGCACAGAAGAACTATGGCTACACCTTC.

This clone was seen only a few times. The V and J genes are TRBV6-6 and TRBJ2-5; D is uncertain. In germline, CDR1 is MNHNY, CDR2 SVGAGI (reference sequence). The CDR3 is 14 residues long. The V gene lost 6 bases and the J gene lost 5 bases, with 16 bases spanning the gap. The chain's CDR3 is CASRRPGPQETQYF. In nucleotides, the CDR3 is TGTGCCAGCAGGCGGCCTGGCCCCCAGGAGACCCAGTACTTC.

In DNA, the CDR3 is TGTGCCAGCAGCTCCACCGGGACAGCCCCGCACGCGGAGACCCAGTACTTC. Amino acid sequence: CASSSTGTAPHAETQYF. This chain links TRBV5-4 with TRBJ2-5; the match to TRBD1 covers 7 bases. CDR3 length: 17 residues. Germline assignment: CDR1 SGHNT and CDR2 YYREEE (reference sequence). The V gene end was trimmed by 3 bases and the J gene end by 5 bases; junction bases not matched to a gene: 16.

CDR3 bases: TGTGCCAGCAGTGACGCGACAGGGGGTGGCTACACCTTC. It specifies CASSDATGGGYTF. The rearrangement uses TRBV6-1 and TRBJ1-2; 9 positions match TRBD1. The CDR3 is 13 residues long. Looked up from germline, CDR1 is MNHNS and CDR2 is SASEGT. Trimming took 3 bases from V and 7 from J; bases not matched to a gene: 3.

The CDR3 here is CASSWADTYQETQYF. In nucleotides, the CDR3 is TGTGCCAGCAGCTGGGCGGACACTTACCAAGAGACCCAGTACTTC. The chain uses TRBV28 and TRBJ2-5; the D gene is possibly TRBD1 (5 bases). The CDR3 extends over 15 amino acids. Trimming took off 6 bases at V and 0 bases at J, with 14 bases between the two ends. Germline lookup yields CDR1 MDHEN and CDR2 SYDVKM.

The V and J genes are TRBV7-9 and TRBJ2-5, with D perhaps TRBD2 (7 bases). CDR3 length: 17 residues. Trimming left V 0 bases short and J 10 bases short, with 24 bases between. Germline V lookup: CDR1 SEHNR, CDR2 FQNEAQ (reference sequence). CDR3 sequence reads: CASSLAGMDGGPTYQYF. Here the CDR3 DNA reads TGTGCCAGCAGCTTAGCGGGAATGGACGGGGGGCCCACTTACCAGTACTTC.

V usage is TRBV6-5 and J usage is TRBJ2-1, with 9 bases fitting TRBD2. From germline, CDR1 is MNHEY and CDR2 SVGAGI. The CDR3 sequence is 15 residues long. V was clipped by 6 bases and J by 4 bases; unmatched bases: 7. In DNA, the CDR3 is TGTGCCAGCAGCCCCCCCCTAGCGGGGTACAATGAGCAGTTCTTC. This encodes CASSPPLAGYNEQFF.

The CDR3 sequence is CASSVGTREETQYF. As DNA, the CDR3 is TGTGCCAGCAGCGTAGGGACTAGAGAAGAGACCCAGTACTTC. V is TRBV9 and J is TRBJ2-5, with 7 bases aligning to TRBD2. The CDR3 consists of 14 residues. Germline loops: CDR1 SGDLS, CDR2 YYNGEE. J gave up 3 bases and V 0 bases, and 2 bases lay outside the gene matches.

The V gene is TRBV6-6, the J gene TRBJ1-1; D not certain. Between the trimmed V and J ends, which lost 6 bases and 1 base, there was a span of 12 bases. Germline V gives CDR1 MNHNY, CDR2 SVGAGI (reference sequence). CDR3 size: 14 residues. In nucleotides, the CDR3 is TGTGCCAGCAGCGCCCTAGAGGGGAACACTGAAGCTTTCTTT. This codes for CASSALEGNTEAFF.

The chain carries TRBV12-1 and TRBJ2-2; the D segment call TRBD2 is taken from the table without a DNA check. TRBV12-1 constitutes a pseudogene. CDR3 length: 19 amino acids. Here the CDR3 reads CASSPFPRACSSVTGELFF. CDR3 DNA: TGTGCCAGCAGCCCTTTCCCTCGCGCCTGTAGTTCGGTCACCGGGGAGCTGTTTTTT.

The V call is TRBV6-4, the J call TRBJ2-1, with TRBD2 identical over 13 bases. With 0 bases clipped from V and 8 bases from J, the junction kept 7 bases outside the gene matches. CDR1 is MRHNA, CDR2 SNTAGT, per germline. This CDR3 has 17 amino acids. The CDR3: CASSDSPGLAGVHEQFF. CDR3 DNA sequence: TGTGCCAGCAGTGACTCCCCCGGACTAGCGGGAGTTCATGAGCAGTTCTTC.

The chain carries TRBV27 and TRBJ2-2, with D perhaps TRBD1 (6 bases). Germline CDR1 and CDR2: MNHEY and SMNVEV (reference sequence). The CDR3 is made up of 15 amino acids. V shed 4 bases and J shed 2 bases, with 11 bases lying between them. CDR3 bases: TGTGCCAGCAGTTCCGCGACAGGAAACACCGGGGAGCTGTTTTTT. This codes for CASSSATGNTGELFF.

This chain uses TRBV7-9 with TRBJ2-7; 12 nucleotides line up with TRBD2. Trimming removed 1 base from V and 0 bases from J; junction bases left unmatched: 10. Looked up from germline, CDR1 is SEHNR and CDR2 is FQNEAQ (reference sequence). The CDR3 runs to 19 residues. The CDR3 DNA reads TGTGCCAGCAGCTTAGTGGTACTAGCGGGAGGCCGCCTCTCCTACGAGCAGTACTTC. This sequence encodes CASSLVVLAGGRLSYEQYF.

A single count supports this clone. V is TRBV5-1 and J is TRBJ2-5; TRBD1 matches 10 bases. The CDR3 loop spans 14 amino acids. The V segment lost 4 bases and the J segment 3 bases; nucleotides outside the gene matches: 3. The germline CDR1 and CDR2 sequences are SGHRS and YFSETQ. CDR3 nucleotides: TGCGCCAGCAGCCCCGGACAGGGGGAAGAGACCCAGTACTTC. This translates into CASSPGQGEETQYF.

This chain joins TRBV10-3 and TRBJ1-2, with TRBD1 identical over 10 bases. CDR3 length equals 16 residues. The germline V gene encodes CDR1 ENHRY and CDR2 SYGVKD. V was clipped by 0 bases and J by 7 bases; unmatched bases: 8. CDR3 in DNA: TGTGCCATCAGTGAGTCGGGGGGACAGGGGAGAAGTGGCTACACCTTC. Translated: CAISESGGQGRSGYTF.

The chain carries TRBV28 and TRBJ2-7; TRBD2 matches at 13 bases. The CDR3 loop spans 17 amino acids. Germline V gene sequence: CDR1 MDHEN, CDR2 SYDVKM. The J segment lost 3 bases and the V segment lost 4 bases, leaving 9 bases of the junction unmatched. CDR3 DNA sequence: TGTGCCAGCAGTTCCGGACTAGCGGGAGCCCGGAACTACGAGCAGTACTTC. It is translated as CASSSGLAGARNYEQYF.

The rearrangement uses TRBV7-3 and TRBJ2-3; the match to TRBD2 covers 14 bases. The ends lost 3 bases at V and 6 bases at J; junction bases unmatched: 5. Germline loops: CDR1 SGHTA, CDR2 FQGTGA. The CDR3 extends over 16 amino acids. The CDR3 region is CASSFGLAGGEDTQYF. The CDR3 region has the DNA TGTGCCAGCAGCTTTGGACTAGCGGGGGGAGAGGATACGCAGTATTTT.

CDR3 sequence reads: CASSATDRESNEQFF. Here the CDR3 DNA reads TGTGCCAGCAGCGCGACGGACAGGGAGAGTAATGAGCAGTTCTTC. The chain is built from TRBV5-8 and TRBJ2-1; 8 bases align to TRBD1. The J segment lost 7 bases and the V segment lost 4 bases, leaving 10 bases of the junction unmatched. This CDR3 region has 15 residues. CDR1 is SGHTS, CDR2 YDEGEE, per germline. The full variable domain, completed using reference TRBV5-8 and TRBJ2-1, is EAGVTQSPTHLIKTRGQQATLRCSPISGHTSVYWYQQALGLGLQFLLWYDEGEERNRGNFPPRFSGRQFPNYSSELNVNALELEDSALYLCASSATDRESNEQFFGPGTRLTVL.

This chain connects TRBV29-1 to TRBJ2-7; 9 nucleotides align to TRBD2. This CDR3 contains 14 residues. CDR1 is SQVTM and CDR2 is ANQGSEA in the germline V gene. V shed 4 bases, J shed 2 bases, and the junction held 6 bases outside the gene matches. This chain's CDR3 is CSVADGGRAYEQYF. CDR3 bases: TGCAGCGTTGCGGATGGCGGGAGGGCCTACGAGCAGTACTTC.

In its sample, this clone was seen a few times. The chain links TRBV6-5 to TRBJ1-6, with TRBD1 matching over 8 bases. CDR3 length: 15 residues. Germline CDR1 reads MNHEY; CDR2 reads SVGAGI. V lost 6 bases to trimming and J lost 5 bases; unmatched junction nucleotides: 6. The CDR3: CASSSGQGDNSPLHF. For the CDR3, the DNA is TGTGCCAGCAGCAGCGGACAGGGAGATAATTCACCCCTCCACTTT.

J is TRBJ2-2 and V is TRBV7-2; weak D call: TRBD1 (6 bases). The germline CDR1 and CDR2 sequences are SGHTA and FQGNSA. This CDR3 region has 16 residues. Trimming pared 5 bases from V and 5 bases from J, leaving 18 bases between. The CDR3 DNA reads TGTGCCAGCAGCGGTCCCTTCGGGACAAAAACCGGGGAGCTGTTTTTT. Its protein is CASSGPFGTKTGELFF. The variable domain in full, completed from reference TRBV7-2 and TRBJ2-2, reads GAGVSQSPSNKVTEKGKDVELRCDPISGHTALYWYRQSLGQGLEFLIYFQGNSAPDKSGLPSDRFSAERTGGSVSTLTIQRTQQEDSAVYLCASSGPFGTKTGELFFGEGSRLTVL.